Presented here are 5 T cell receptor beta chains from one specimen sequenced in a study of OX40 agonist ivuxolimab in advanced cancers. Assay: immunoSEQ multiplex PCR; the TCRdb copy retains only in-frame clones and omits some. This repertoire shows about 42,000 clones, around nine tenths found once; its top ten account for 9.5% to 13%. Sample: CD4+ or CD8+ T cells sorted from blood, taken in a trial of the OX40 agonist ivuxolimab. These TCRs come from an adult with an advanced solid tumor such as melanoma, head and neck, liver or kidney cancer.

This rearrangement joins TRBV7-9 to TRBJ2-5, with 9 bases lining up with TRBD1. CDR1 is SEHNR, CDR2 FQNEAQ, per germline (reference sequence). The CDR3 contains 16 residues. V was clipped by 4 bases and J by 3 bases; unmatched bases: 9. CDR3: CASSSRPGQGKETQYF. The CDR3 DNA sequence: TGTGCCAGCAGCTCCCGCCCGGGACAGGGAAAAGAGACCCAGTACTTC. Together with reference TRBV7-9 and TRBJ2-5, the CDR3 gives the full variable domain: DTGVSQNPRHKITKRGQNVTFRCDPISEHNRLYWYRQTLGQGPEFLTYFQNEAQLEKSRLLSDRFSAERPKGSFSTLEIQRTEQGDSAMYLCASSSRPGQGKETQYFGPGTRLLVL.

The CDR3 region has the DNA TGTGCCAGCAGCCCCCTGACCAGGGGACATGAACTGTTTTTT. It is translated as CASSPLTRGHELFF. The V and J genes are TRBV4-2 and TRBJ1-4, with a possible D match to TRBD1 (6 bases). Germline values: CDR1 LGHNA, CDR2 YNFKEQ. The germline V and J ends were trimmed by 4 bases and 12 bases, with 18 bases remaining between them. The CDR3 is 14 residues long.

This clone has only one observation. The chain links TRBV27 to TRBJ2-3, with 7 positions matching TRBD2. The CDR3 covers 14 residues. V dropped 6 bases and J dropped 3; count of bases not matched to a gene: 6. Germline values: CDR1 MNHEY, CDR2 SMNVEV (reference sequence). CDR3 loop: CASSRPGGTDTQYF. The DNA of the CDR3 is TGTGCCAGCAGCCGCCCGGGGGGTACAGATACGCAGTATTTT.

The chain carries TRBV27 and TRBJ1-1; no clear D gene. The CDR3 covers 13 residues. The germline V gene has CDR1 MNHEY and CDR2 SMNVEV (reference sequence). Trimming cost V 7 bases and J 0 bases, with 9 bases left between them. CDR3 region: CASTANLNTEAFF. In DNA form, the CDR3 reads TGTGCCAGCACAGCCAATTTGAACACTGAAGCTTTCTTT.

V gene TRBV19 combines with J gene TRBJ2-7, with 11 bases aligning to TRBD2. The CDR3 covers 17 residues. Germline lookup yields CDR1 LNHDA and CDR2 SQIVND (reference sequence). V was clipped by 6 bases and J by 0 bases; unmatched bases: 10. The chain's CDR3 is CASSPAGTSGASYEQYF. In DNA, the CDR3 is TGTGCCAGTAGCCCGGCCGGGACTAGCGGCGCCTCCTACGAGCAGTACTTC.